Sequencing of this T cell receptor beta chain was carried out in a study of T cells in localized non-small cell lung cancer. General study findings and limits: A median of about 58 of the top 100 tumor clones appeared in adjacent lung, which was paired and uninvolved.

Produced via immunoSEQ multiplex PCR; TCRdb's table is partial and in-frame only. The sample records over 20,000 clones, 75% to 90% being singletons. CDR1 and CDR2 (germline): MGHRA, YSYEKL. Trimming left V 3 bases short and J 11 bases short, with 10 bases between. The CDR3 contains 11 residues. About this clone itself: Antigen unknown.

Sequencing was performed on peripheral blood, taken before any cancer treatment. The V call is TRBV4-1, the J call TRBJ1-1, with TRBD1 as a possible D gene (5 bases). This receptor was taken from a female donor at least 60 years old with stage I lung adenocarcinoma. CDR3 DNA: TGCGCCAGCAGCCAGGGGCTAGACGCTTTCTTT. Encoded protein: CASSQGLDAFF.